The clone carrying this T cell receptor beta chain was observed a handful of times. Antigen unknown. The germline V gene has CDR1 WNHNN and CDR2 SYGVQD (reference sequence). This CDR3 has 15 residues. V was pared by 3 bases and J by 2 bases, with 10 bases between. This entry is derived from a study of vaccination effects on CD4 cells after COVID-19. Clones were sequenced by immunoSEQ multiplex PCR, and TCRdb holds only the in-frame ones, with some missing. Among fewer than 40,000 clones, approximately 80% were seen once, and the ten largest hold less than 2%. Antigen-specific CD4+ T cells were first expanded with viral peptide pools by the ViraFEST assay and only then sequenced. CD4+ T cells were isolated after around 10 days of culture. Two doses of BNT162b2 or mRNA-1273 vaccine were administered to participants. None of these healthy vaccinees had been infected with SARS-CoV-2 before vaccination. Half of the medium was exchanged for IL-2 medium on both days 3 and 7.

Study-wide points: Late post-vaccination, clones induced by infection and those induced by vaccine underwent marked clonal contraction.

J is TRBJ2-2 and V is TRBV10-1; D might be TRBD1 (6 bases). This sequence originates from a human donor who received a COVID-19 vaccine. Some clones in this sample may be carry-over from other donors' samples. Source: CD4+ T cells from PBMCs cultured with HCoV-NL63 spike peptides, taken after COVID-19 vaccination. CDR3 coding DNA: TGCGCCAGCAGTGAATCAGGGGAAAACACCGGGGAGCTGTTTTTT. This sequence encodes CASSESGENTGELFF.